Detailed here is one T cell receptor (beta chain). The V gene end was trimmed by 11 bases and the J gene end by 5 bases; junction bases not matched to a gene: 18. Germline V CDR1 and CDR2: MNHEY, SMNVEV (reference sequence). CDR3 length equals 16 residues. The authors sorted CD4+ naive, central memory, regulatory and stem cell-like memory cells via CD45RO/CCR7/CD25/CD127/CD95/CD27. These data are taken from a study of beta chain features in type 1 diabetes. The whole isolated RNA underwent reverse transcription, so sequencing captured expressed TCRB transcripts. TCRdb's copy holds only in-frame clones and misses some; the assay was immunoSEQ multiplex PCR. This sample has a few hundred thousand clones, with about 25% found just once.

The chain employs TRBV27 and TRBJ2-7; 10 bases match TRBD2. The source is a man aged 25-45 years in good health. Sequenced material: central memory CD4+ T cells from blood. CDR3 in amino acids: CARPTASSGSGNEQYF. DNA of the CDR3: TGTGCCCGTCCGACTGCCTCTAGCGGGAGTGGGAACGAGCAGTACTTC.